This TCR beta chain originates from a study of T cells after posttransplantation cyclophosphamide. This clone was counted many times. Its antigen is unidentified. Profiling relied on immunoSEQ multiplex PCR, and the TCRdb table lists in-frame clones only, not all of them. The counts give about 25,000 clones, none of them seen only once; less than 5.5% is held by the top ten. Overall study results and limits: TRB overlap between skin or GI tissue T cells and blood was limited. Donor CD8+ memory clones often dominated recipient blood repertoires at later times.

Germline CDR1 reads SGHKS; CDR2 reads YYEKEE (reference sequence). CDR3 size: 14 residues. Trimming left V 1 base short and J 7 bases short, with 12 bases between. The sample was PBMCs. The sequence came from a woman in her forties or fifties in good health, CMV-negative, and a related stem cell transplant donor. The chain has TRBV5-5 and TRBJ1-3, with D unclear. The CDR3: CASSLSEAANTIYF. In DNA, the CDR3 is TGTGCCAGCAGCTTGTCGGAGGCGGCGAACACCATATATTTT.